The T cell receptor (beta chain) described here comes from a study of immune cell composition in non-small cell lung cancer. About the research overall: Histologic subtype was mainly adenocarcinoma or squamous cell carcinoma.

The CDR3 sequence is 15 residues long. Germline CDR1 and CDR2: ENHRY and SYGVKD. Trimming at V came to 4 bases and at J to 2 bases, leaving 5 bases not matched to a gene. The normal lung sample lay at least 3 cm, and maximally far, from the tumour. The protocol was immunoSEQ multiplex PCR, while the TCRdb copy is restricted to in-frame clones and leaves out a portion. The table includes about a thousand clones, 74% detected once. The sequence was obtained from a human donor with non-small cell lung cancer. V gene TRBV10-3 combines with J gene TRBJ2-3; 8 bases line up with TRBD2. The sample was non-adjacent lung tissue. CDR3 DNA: TGTGCCATCAGTGGGCGGGAGGTTTACACAGATACGCAGTATTTT. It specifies CAISGREVYTDTQYF.